Each of the 8 T cell receptor beta chains below was sequenced from the same sample in a study of T-cell reconstitution after alpha-beta-depleted transplantation in children. Using unique molecular identifiers, the investigators prepared the TCRbeta library. TCRdb reprocessed the PCR reads with MiXCR, giving one entry per CDR3 protein. Of a few hundred thousand distinct CDR3 sequences listed, 11% are singletons. The sample was PBMCs from the stem cell graft donor, taken from the stem cell graft. Source of these receptors: a human donor who donated a stem cell graft to a child with acute myeloid leukemia.

The chain carries TRBV29-1 and TRBJ1-1; 9 bases map to TRBD1. The CDR3 totals 12 residues. Germline V lookup: CDR1 SQVTM, CDR2 ANQGSEA. The V and J ends lost 5 bases and 14 bases, in that order; junction bases with no gene match: 12. For the CDR3, the DNA is TGCAGCGTTTCCGGGACAGGGATAGGAAACTTCTTT. Amino acid sequence: CSVSGTGIGNFF.

V usage is TRBV25-1 and J usage is TRBJ1-4; no definite D call. The germline V gene has CDR1 MGHDK and CDR2 SYGVNS. CDR3 length: 16 amino acids. V was shortened by 4 bases and J by 7 bases, with 19 bases between the two germline ends. Here the CDR3 reads CASSGNGPSLGEKLFF. CDR3 in DNA: TGTGCCAGCAGTGGGAACGGGCCCTCACTAGGTGAAAAACTGTTTTTT.

Here the CDR3 reads CASSLVVGEQFF. The CDR3 coding sequence is TGTGCCAGCAGCTTAGTTGTAGGTGAGCAGTTCTTC. The chain joins TRBV7-9 to TRBJ2-1; D gene unclear. V lost 1 base and J 9 bases, leaving 7 bases between the germline ends. The CDR3 spans 12 residues. Germline CDR1 SEHNR, CDR2 FQNEAQ (reference sequence).

The chain is built from TRBV12-3 or TRBV12-4 and TRBJ2-5; D is ambiguous. The V end was cut by 4 bases, the J end by 5 bases, with 11 bases between. This CDR3 spans 13 amino acids. The CDR3 is CASSYPRGETQYF. CDR3 in DNA: TGTGCCAGCAGTTACCCGCGTGGGGAGACCCAGTACTTC.

In this sample, this clonotype turned up a few times. The gene calls are TRBV15 and TRBJ1-5, with D perhaps TRBD1 (6 bases). V was shortened by 1 base and J by 0 bases, with 31 bases between the two germline ends. CDR3 length equals 23 residues. In germline, CDR1 is LNHNV, CDR2 YYDKDF (reference sequence). The CDR3 coding sequence is TGTGCCACCAGCAGAGCGCGGAGCGAGCGGGGGCAGGGAGATGGGGTTAGCAATCAGCCCCAGCATTTT. Translation: CATSRARSERGQGDGVSNQPQHF.

This clonotype was detected many times. This chain connects TRBV27 to TRBJ2-2; possible D gene TRBD1, 6 bases. The CDR3 spans 14 residues. The V end was cut by 3 bases, the J end by 4 bases, with 9 bases between. CDR1 is MNHEY and CDR2 is SMNVEV in the germline V gene (reference sequence). CDR3 sequence (DNA): TGTGCCAGCAGTTTGGGGGCGGGCACCGGGGAGCTGTTTTTT. It encodes CASSLGAGTGELFF.

CDR3 bases: TGTGCCAGCAGCTTGAGACAGAGCTCCTACGAGCAGTACTTC. Amino acids: CASSLRQSSYEQYF. This sequence joins TRBV7-2 and TRBJ2-7, with D possibly matching TRBD1 (5 bases). Trimming removed 3 bases at V and 0 bases at J, with 9 bases between. The CDR3 is 14 amino acids. The germline CDR1 and CDR2 sequences are SGHTA and FQGNSA.

This clonotype was seen only a few times. The rearrangement uses TRBV5-1 and TRBJ2-1, with 9 bases matching TRBD1. Per germline, CDR1 SGHRS and CDR2 YFSETQ. The CDR3 extends over 17 amino acids. V lost 0 bases to trimming and J lost 0 bases; unmatched junction nucleotides: 4. The CDR3 DNA sequence: TGCGCCAGCAGCTTGGCCACGACAGGGGGCTCCTACAATGAGCAGTTCTTC. Amino acid sequence: CASSLATTGGSYNEQFF. The variable domain in full, completed from reference TRBV5-1 and TRBJ2-1, reads KAGVTQTPRYLIKTRGQQVTLSCSPISGHRSVSWYQQTPGQGLQFLFEYFSETQRNKGNFPGRFSGRQFSNSRSEMNVSTLELGDSALYLCASSLATTGGSYNEQFFGPGTRLTVL.